Included here is one T cell receptor (beta chain) sequence, with context. The read ends 3 residues early relative to the CDR3; the germline J gene fills the gap. Measured with immunoSEQ multiplex PCR; TCRdb has only the in-frame clones, and not every one. The repertoire table contains some 31,000 clones. The data derive from a study of Tregs in tolerant kidney transplant recipients. Whole-study context: Recipients received nonmyeloablative bone marrow transplants from related graft donors, with transient mixed chimerism.

Germline V gene sequence: CDR1 SEHNR, CDR2 FQNEAQ (reference sequence). The CDR3 totals 15 residues. Trimming cost V 5 bases and J 1 base, with 15 bases left between them. Unstimulated Tregs (CD4+CD25+CD127-) and CD4+CD25- non-Tregs were sorted from PBMCs. The material was CD8+ T cells from blood, obtained before the transplant. J is TRBJ2-7 and V is TRBV7-9; possible D gene TRBD1, 6 bases. The receptor's source is a human donor who received a combined kidney and bone marrow transplant. The CDR3 spells CASSLVGQASYEQYF. The CDR3 bases that were read are TGTGCCAGCAGCCTAGTGGGACAAGCTTCCTACGAG.